Following are 28 T cell receptor beta chains from one sample sequenced in a study of OX40 agonist ivuxolimab in advanced cancers. Repertoires were generated with immunoSEQ multiplex PCR, while TCRdb's copy carries only in-frame clones and drops some. The sample comprises 85,000 to 90,000 clones, approximately 90% of which are singletons, and about 1.1% rests with the top ten. This specimen consisted of CD4+ or CD8+ T cells sorted from blood, obtained in a trial of the OX40 agonist ivuxolimab. The receptors were sampled from an adult with an advanced solid tumor such as melanoma, head and neck, liver or kidney cancer.

J is TRBJ2-7 and V is TRBV30, with TRBD2 identical over 9 bases. CDR1 and CDR2 (germline): GTSNPN, SVGIG (reference sequence). Trimming cost V 2 bases and J 3 bases; bases outside gene matches: 2. The CDR3 totals 13 residues. The CDR3 region is CAWSRGGDYEQYF. The CDR3 bases are TGTGCCTGGAGTCGCGGGGGGGACTACGAGCAGTACTTC.

This chain uses TRBV7-8 with TRBJ2-1; D may be TRBD2 (7 bases). The V gene's germline CDR1 is SGHVS and CDR2 FQNEAQ. The CDR3 is made up of 18 amino acids. The V gene lost 1 base and the J gene lost 4 bases, with 20 bases spanning the gap. The CDR3 DNA is TGTGCCAGCAGCTTAGGAGGGAGGGGGACACGGATTTACAATGAGCAGTTCTTC. It codes for CASSLGGRGTRIYNEQFF.

The chain uses TRBV11-2 and TRBJ2-3, with 9 nucleotides matching TRBD2. The CDR3 consists of 14 residues. Germline values: CDR1 SGHAT, CDR2 FQNNGV. V shed 6 bases and J 8 bases; nucleotides not matched to a gene: 9. The CDR3 region is CASRPGGRAFTQYF. The CDR3 region has the DNA TGTGCCAGCAGGCCCGGCGGGAGGGCCTTTACGCAGTATTTT.

Only one count was recorded for this clone. The chain is built from TRBV11-3 and TRBJ2-1; D is perhaps TRBD1 or TRBD2 (5 bases each). The germline V and J ends were trimmed by 4 bases and 7 bases, with 23 bases remaining between them. Germline V gives CDR1 SGHNT, CDR2 YENEEA. The CDR3 length is 17 residues. The CDR3 is CASSSPMGDAASNEQFF. The CDR3 nucleotides are TGTGCCAGCAGCTCCCCCATGGGGGACGCAGCGTCAAATGAGCAGTTCTTC.

The chain couples TRBV18 to TRBJ1-2; weak D call: TRBD1 (6 bases). The ends were cut back, 3 bases at V and 0 bases at J, with 17 bases in the middle. The length of the CDR3 is 17 residues. Per germline, CDR1 KGHSH and CDR2 LQKENI. This CDR3 reads CASSPRTAELANYGYTF. CDR3 coding DNA: TGTGCCAGCTCACCCCGGACAGCCGAGTTAGCTAACTATGGCTACACCTTC.

This sequence joins TRBV5-4 and TRBJ2-3, with unresolved D. This CDR3 contains 14 residues. The V end was cut by 4 bases, the J end by 1 base, with 10 bases between. Per germline, CDR1 SGHNT and CDR2 YYREEE (reference sequence). CDR3 sequence: CASSQSGGTDTQYF. The CDR3 DNA follows: TGTGCCAGCAGCCAATCCGGCGGCACAGATACGCAGTATTTT.

This chain joins TRBV28 and TRBJ1-1; TRBD1 might be the D (5 bases). CDR3 size: 13 residues. Germline CDR1 MDHEN, CDR2 SYDVKM. The V end lost 4 bases, the J end lost 11 bases, and 17 bases lay between the germline ends. The CDR3 reads CASSSGAPGLAFF. The CDR3 nucleotides read TGTGCCAGCAGTTCCGGGGCCCCCGGGTTGGCTTTCTTT. The variable domain in full, completed from reference TRBV28 and TRBJ1-1, reads DVKVTQSSRYLVKRTGEKVFLECVQDMDHENMFWYRQDPGLGLRLIYFSYDVKMKEKGDIPEGYSVSREKKERFSLILESASTNQTSMYLCASSSGAPGLAFFGQGTRLTVV.

J is TRBJ2-7 and V is TRBV11-2; tentatively, D is TRBD1 (6 bases). The CDR3 consists of 12 residues. Per germline, CDR1 SGHAT and CDR2 FQNNGV. With 3 bases removed from V and 6 bases from J, the gap between germline ends came to 9 bases. The CDR3: CASSFQGSEQYF. DNA of the CDR3: TGTGCCAGCAGCTTTCAGGGGTCCGAGCAGTACTTC.

The chain links TRBV19 to TRBJ1-2; 9 nucleotides align to TRBD1. Germline loops: CDR1 LNHDA, CDR2 SQIVND (reference sequence). V was clipped by 9 bases and J by 7 bases; unmatched bases: 12. CDR3 size: 14 residues. CDR3 bases: TGTGCCAGCGGCGGGACAGGGAGAGTAGGTGGCTACACCTTC. It is translated as CASGGTGRVGGYTF.

The CDR3 reads CASNTKPGNTIYF. The CDR3 DNA sequence: TGTGCCAGTAACACGAAACCTGGAAACACCATATATTTT. The chain joins TRBV19 to TRBJ1-3, with D uncertain. This CDR3 contains 13 residues. CDR1 LNHDA and CDR2 SQIVND come from the germline V gene (reference sequence). V was clipped by 7 bases and J by 2 bases, with 9 bases between them.

The rearrangement joins TRBV28 to TRBJ1-5; D is possibly TRBD1 (6 bases). The length of the CDR3 is 18 residues. Germline V lookup: CDR1 MDHEN, CDR2 SYDVKM. With 5 bases removed from V and 2 bases from J, the gap between germline ends came to 22 bases. The CDR3 DNA is TGTGCCAGCAGTGTCCCCTGGGGGGGGACACGCGGCAATCAGCCCCAGCATTTT. Its translation is CASSVPWGGTRGNQPQHF.

The gene calls are TRBV5-1 and TRBJ2-5; 12 bases line up with TRBD2. The last part of the DNA fits TRBJ2-7 better; the J call may be wrong. The CDR3 is 16 amino acids. Germline CDR1 is SGHRS and CDR2 is YFSETQ. The CDR3 is CASSSPGLAGSGEQYF. DNA for the CDR3: TGCGCCAGCAGCTCCCCCGGACTAGCGGGATCCGGCGAGCAGTACTTC.

The rearrangement uses TRBV2 and TRBJ2-7; D is possibly TRBD2 (7 bases). This CDR3 has 20 residues. Germline V lookup: CDR1 SNHLY, CDR2 FYNNEI. V was trimmed by 2 bases and J by 3 bases, leaving 29 bases between them. CDR3 protein: CASSEIPWGGGQAVYYEQYF. CDR3 DNA: TGTGCCAGCAGTGAAATCCCCTGGGGGGGCGGTCAGGCAGTCTACTACGAGCAGTACTTC.

The gene calls are TRBV2 and TRBJ1-3, with a weak D call TRBD1 (5 bases). Looked up from germline, CDR1 is SNHLY and CDR2 is FYNNEI. There are 13 residues in the CDR3. V lost 6 bases and J lost 2, with 8 bases in between. For the CDR3, the DNA is TGTGCCAGCAGAGAGGGACCTGGAAACACCATATATTTT. It translates to CASREGPGNTIYF.

The rearrangement uses TRBV9 and TRBJ2-1; the match to TRBD2 covers 7 bases. The CDR3 consists of 15 residues. V was clipped by 5 bases and J by 0 bases; unmatched bases: 5. CDR1 is SGDLS and CDR2 is YYNGEE in the germline V gene. The CDR3: CASSRSGDSYNEQFF. The DNA of the CDR3 is TGTGCCAGCAGTCGGAGCGGGGACTCCTACAATGAGCAGTTCTTC.

The chain employs TRBV14 and TRBJ2-1; 10 bases agree with TRBD1. This CDR3 comprises 16 residues. Germline V gene sequence: CDR1 SGHDN, CDR2 FVKESK. The J segment lost 7 bases and the V segment lost 4 bases, leaving 10 bases of the junction unmatched. CDR3 sequence: CASSPLGQGIKNEQFF. In DNA form, the CDR3 reads TGTGCCAGCAGCCCATTGGGACAGGGGATTAAAAATGAGCAGTTCTTC.

The rearrangement joins TRBV6-1 to TRBJ2-7; D gene ambiguous. Germline V gene sequence: CDR1 MNHNS, CDR2 SASEGT. V was clipped by 6 bases and J by 2 bases, with 17 bases between them. CDR3 size: 15 residues. The CDR3 spells CASRPPWVQTYEQYF. In nucleotides, the CDR3 is TGTGCCAGCAGACCTCCCTGGGTACAGACCTACGAGCAGTACTTC.

V gene TRBV6-6 combines with J gene TRBJ1-3, with D maybe TRBD1 (5 bases). With 7 bases removed from V and 0 bases from J, the gap between germline ends came to 13 bases. This CDR3 contains 15 residues. Per germline, CDR1 MNHNY and CDR2 SVGAGI (reference sequence). The CDR3 protein is CASIFEGSSGNTIYF. CDR3 coding DNA: TGTGCCAGCATATTCGAGGGGAGCTCTGGAAACACCATATATTTT.

The chain recombines TRBV18 with TRBJ2-4; the D gene is possibly TRBD1 (6 bases). Germline-derived CDR1 and CDR2 are KGHSH and LQKENI. This CDR3 is 13 amino acids long. The germline V and J ends were trimmed by 2 bases and 12 bases, with 14 bases remaining between them. The DNA of the CDR3 is TGTGCCAGCTCACCAGGGCTACAGGGCGGTCAGTACTTC. Translation gives CASSPGLQGGQYF.

The chain is built from TRBV7-8 and TRBJ2-7; TRBD2 might be the D (6 bases). Between the trimmed V and J ends, which lost 2 bases and 3 bases, there was a span of 17 bases. The germline V gene encodes CDR1 SGHVS and CDR2 FQNEAQ. This CDR3 has 16 residues. The chain's CDR3 is CASSLLAGRGRYEQYF. In nucleotides, the CDR3 is TGTGCCAGCAGCTTACTGGCGGGAAGGGGTCGCTACGAGCAGTACTTC.

The rearrangement uses TRBV19 and TRBJ1-4; TRBD1 aligns across 8 bases. Losses at the gene ends were 7 bases for V and 5 bases for J; bases not matched to a gene: 6. The germline V gene has CDR1 LNHDA and CDR2 SQIVND (reference sequence). The CDR3 is 14 residues long. CDR3 residues: CASKKDRENEKLFF. For the CDR3, the DNA is TGTGCCAGTAAAAAGGACAGGGAAAATGAAAAACTGTTTTTT.

The V gene is TRBV4-1, the J gene TRBJ1-2; D unresolved. The CDR3 has 14 amino acids. Germline values: CDR1 MGHRA, CDR2 YSYEKL. Trimming removed 2 bases from V and 4 bases from J, with 11 bases in between. CDR3 in amino acids: CASSQSDGSYGYTF. The CDR3 nucleotides read TGCGCCAGCAGCCAATCGGACGGGAGCTATGGCTACACCTTC.

The chain joins TRBV7-2 to TRBJ2-1; perhaps TRBD2 as D (6 bases). Looked up from germline, CDR1 is SGHTA and CDR2 is FQGNSA. The V and J ends lost 4 bases and 3 bases respectively, with 13 bases between them. CDR3 length: 15 amino acids. As DNA, the CDR3 is TGTGCCAGCAGCTGGGGGAGCGGGCTCTACAATGAGCAGTTCTTC. Translation: CASSWGSGLYNEQFF.

The chain joins TRBV5-1 to TRBJ2-1; 9 bases fit TRBD1. Trimming took 2 bases from V and 3 from J; bases not matched to a gene: 3. Germline V gene sequence: CDR1 SGHRS, CDR2 YFSETQ. This CDR3 has 15 amino acids. Here the CDR3 reads CASSLGTGNYNEQFF. In DNA, the CDR3 is TGCGCCAGCAGCTTAGGGACAGGGAACTACAATGAGCAGTTCTTC.

The chain carries TRBV7-3 and TRBJ2-6, with a weak D call TRBD2 (6 bases). There are 15 residues in the CDR3. Trimming removed 2 bases from V and 2 bases from J, with 7 bases in between. The germline V gene encodes CDR1 SGHTA and CDR2 FQGTGA. CDR3 nucleotide sequence: TGTGCCAGCAGCTTAGCGGGGACTGGGGCCAACGTCCTGACTTTC. This codes for CASSLAGTGANVLTF.

The chain uses TRBV4-2 and TRBJ1-6; D remains unclear. Germline V gives CDR1 LGHNA, CDR2 YNFKEQ. V was clipped by 1 base and J by 10 bases, with 11 bases between them. The CDR3 covers 14 residues. The CDR3 region is CASSQGRFVSPLHF. For the CDR3, the DNA is TGTGCCAGCAGCCAAGGCCGATTTGTCTCACCCCTCCACTTT.

The sample holds one count of this clone. The rearrangement joins TRBV11-3 to TRBJ2-1; 7 positions match TRBD2. The CDR3 is 16 amino acids. CDR1 is SGHNT and CDR2 is YENEEA in the germline V gene. The trim removed 2 bases at V and 3 bases at J, leaving 7 bases unmatched. CDR3 region: CASSLRASGIYNEQFF. In DNA form, the CDR3 reads TGTGCCAGCAGCTTAAGGGCCAGCGGGATCTACAATGAGCAGTTCTTC. The full variable domain, with the rest looked up from reference TRBV11-3 and TRBJ2-1, is EAGVVQSPRYKIIEKKQPVAFWCNPISGHNTLYWYLQNLGQGPELLIRYENEEAVDDSQLPKDRFSAERLKGVDSTLKIQPAELGDSAVYLCASSLRASGIYNEQFFGPGTRLTVL.

The rearrangement links TRBV5-5 to TRBJ1-5, with D unresolved. Per germline, CDR1 SGHKS and CDR2 YYEKEE (reference sequence). The CDR3 is made up of 15 amino acids. V was pared by 4 bases and J by 0 bases, with 11 bases between. The CDR3 loop is CASSPGPYSNQPQHF. The CDR3 DNA follows: TGTGCCAGCAGCCCCGGGCCTTATAGCAATCAGCCCCAGCATTTT.